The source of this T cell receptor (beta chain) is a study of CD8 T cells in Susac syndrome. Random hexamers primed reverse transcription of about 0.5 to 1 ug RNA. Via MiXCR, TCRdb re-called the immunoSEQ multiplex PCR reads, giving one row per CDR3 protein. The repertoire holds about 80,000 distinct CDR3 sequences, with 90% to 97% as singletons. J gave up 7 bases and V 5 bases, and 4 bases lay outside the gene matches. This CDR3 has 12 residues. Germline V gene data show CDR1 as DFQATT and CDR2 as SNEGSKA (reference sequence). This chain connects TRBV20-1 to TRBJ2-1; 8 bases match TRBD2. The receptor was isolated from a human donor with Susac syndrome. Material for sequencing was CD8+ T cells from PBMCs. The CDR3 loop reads CSASGLGNEQFF. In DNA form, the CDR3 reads TGCAGTGCTTCGGGACTAGGTAATGAGCAGTTCTTC.